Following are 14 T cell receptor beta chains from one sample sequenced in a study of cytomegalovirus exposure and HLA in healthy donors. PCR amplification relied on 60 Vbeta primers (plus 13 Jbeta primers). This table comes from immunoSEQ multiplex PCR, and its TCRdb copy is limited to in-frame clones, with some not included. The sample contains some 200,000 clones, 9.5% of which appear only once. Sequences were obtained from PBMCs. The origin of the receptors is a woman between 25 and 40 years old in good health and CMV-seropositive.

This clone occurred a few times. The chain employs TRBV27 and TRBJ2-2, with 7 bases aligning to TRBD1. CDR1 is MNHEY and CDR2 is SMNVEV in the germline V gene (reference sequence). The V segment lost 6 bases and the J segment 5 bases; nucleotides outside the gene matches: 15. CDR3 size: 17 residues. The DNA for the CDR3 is TGTGCCAGCAGGACAGGGCGGTACGGAGTAGGAACCGGGGAGCTGTTTTTT. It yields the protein CASRTGRYGVGTGELFF.

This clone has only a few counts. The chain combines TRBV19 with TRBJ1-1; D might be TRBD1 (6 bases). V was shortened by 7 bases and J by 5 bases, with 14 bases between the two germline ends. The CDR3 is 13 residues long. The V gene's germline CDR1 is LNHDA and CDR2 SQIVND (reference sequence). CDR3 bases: TGTGCCAGTATTAAACAGGGACGGACTGAAGCTTTCTTT. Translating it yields CASIKQGRTEAFF.

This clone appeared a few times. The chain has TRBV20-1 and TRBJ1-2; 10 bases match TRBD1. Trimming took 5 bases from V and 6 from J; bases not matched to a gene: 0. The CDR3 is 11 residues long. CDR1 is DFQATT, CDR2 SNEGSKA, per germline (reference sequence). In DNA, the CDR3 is TGCAGTGCTGGGACAGGGGATGGCTACACCTTC. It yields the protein CSAGTGDGYTF.

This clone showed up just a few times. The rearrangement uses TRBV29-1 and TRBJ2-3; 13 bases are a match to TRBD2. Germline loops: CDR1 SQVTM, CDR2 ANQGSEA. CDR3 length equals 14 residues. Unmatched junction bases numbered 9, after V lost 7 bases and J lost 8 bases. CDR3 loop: CSGGTSGVSTTQYF. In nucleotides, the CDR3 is TGCAGCGGGGGGACTAGCGGGGTTTCGACTACGCAGTATTTT.

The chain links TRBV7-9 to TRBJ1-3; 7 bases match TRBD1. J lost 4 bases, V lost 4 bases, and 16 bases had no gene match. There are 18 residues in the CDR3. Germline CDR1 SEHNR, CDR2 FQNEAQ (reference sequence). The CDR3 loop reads CASSYSRQGLSLGNTIYF. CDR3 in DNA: TGTGCCAGCAGCTACTCTAGACAGGGCCTATCATTAGGAAACACCATATATTTT.

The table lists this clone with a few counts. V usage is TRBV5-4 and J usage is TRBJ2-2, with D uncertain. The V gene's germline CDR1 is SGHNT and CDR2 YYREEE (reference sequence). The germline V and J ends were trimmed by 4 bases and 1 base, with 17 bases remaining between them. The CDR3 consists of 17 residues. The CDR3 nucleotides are TGTGCCAGCAGCCCGGCCTTCCTGACGGGGAACACCGGGGAGCTGTTTTTT. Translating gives CASSPAFLTGNTGELFF. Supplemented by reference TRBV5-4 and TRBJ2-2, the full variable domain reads ETGVTQSPTHLIKTRGQQVTLRCSSQSGHNTVSWYQQALGQGPQFIFQYYREEENGRGNFPPRFSGLQFPNYSSELNVNALELDDSALYLCASSPAFLTGNTGELFFGEGSRLTVL.

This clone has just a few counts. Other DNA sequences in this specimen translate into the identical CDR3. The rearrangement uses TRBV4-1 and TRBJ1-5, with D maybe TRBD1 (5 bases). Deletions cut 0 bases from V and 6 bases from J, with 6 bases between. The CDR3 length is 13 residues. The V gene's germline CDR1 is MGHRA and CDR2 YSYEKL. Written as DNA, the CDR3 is TGCGCCAGCAGCCAAGAGGGGGGTCAGCCCCAGCATTTT. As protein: CASSQEGGQPQHF.

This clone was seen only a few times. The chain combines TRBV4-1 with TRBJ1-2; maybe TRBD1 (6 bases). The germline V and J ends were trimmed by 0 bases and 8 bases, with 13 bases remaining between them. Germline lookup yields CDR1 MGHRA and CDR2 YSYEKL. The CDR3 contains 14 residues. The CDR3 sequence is CASSQDFQGRGYTF. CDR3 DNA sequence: TGCGCCAGCAGCCAAGATTTCCAGGGGAGAGGCTACACCTTC.

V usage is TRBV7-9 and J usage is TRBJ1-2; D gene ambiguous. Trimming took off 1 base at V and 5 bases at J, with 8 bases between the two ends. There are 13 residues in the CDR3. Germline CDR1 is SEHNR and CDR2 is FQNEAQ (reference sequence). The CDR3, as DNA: TGTGCCAGCAGCTTAGGGACTGAGTATGGCTACACCTTC. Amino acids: CASSLGTEYGYTF. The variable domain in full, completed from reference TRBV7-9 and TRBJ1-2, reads DTGVSQNPRHKITKRGQNVTFRCDPISEHNRLYWYRQTLGQGPEFLTYFQNEAQLEKSRLLSDRFSAERPKGSFSTLEIQRTEQGDSAMYLCASSLGTEYGYTFGSGTRLTVV.

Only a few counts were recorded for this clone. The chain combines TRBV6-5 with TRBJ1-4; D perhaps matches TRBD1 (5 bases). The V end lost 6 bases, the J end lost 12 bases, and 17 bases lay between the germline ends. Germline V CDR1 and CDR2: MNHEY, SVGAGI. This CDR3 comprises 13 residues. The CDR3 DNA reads TGTGCCAGCAGCTTAACCCCAGGGTCACAACTGTTTTTT. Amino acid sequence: CASSLTPGSQLFF.

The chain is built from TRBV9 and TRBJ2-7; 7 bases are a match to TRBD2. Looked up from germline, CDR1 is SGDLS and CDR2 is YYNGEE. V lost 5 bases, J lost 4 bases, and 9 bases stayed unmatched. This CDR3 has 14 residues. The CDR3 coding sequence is TGTGCCAGCAGTCCGCCGGGACTACCATACGAGCAGTACTTC. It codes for CASSPPGLPYEQYF.

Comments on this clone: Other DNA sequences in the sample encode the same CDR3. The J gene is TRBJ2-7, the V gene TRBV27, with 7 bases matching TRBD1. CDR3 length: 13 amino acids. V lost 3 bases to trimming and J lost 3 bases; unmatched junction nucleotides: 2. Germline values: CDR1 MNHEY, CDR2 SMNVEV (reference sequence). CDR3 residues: CASSFRQGYEQYF. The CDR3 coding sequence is TGTGCCAGCAGTTTCAGACAGGGCTACGAGCAGTACTTC.

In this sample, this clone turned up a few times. CDR3 amino acids: CASSEWTSGTDTQYF. The CDR3 DNA reads as TGTGCCAGCAGTGAGTGGACTAGCGGCACAGATACGCAGTATTTT. This chain links TRBV6-1 with TRBJ2-3; TRBD2 agrees at 9 bases. Germline-derived CDR1 and CDR2 are MNHNS and SASEGT. V lost 3 bases and J lost 1; bases outside the gene matches: 2. CDR3 length equals 15 residues.

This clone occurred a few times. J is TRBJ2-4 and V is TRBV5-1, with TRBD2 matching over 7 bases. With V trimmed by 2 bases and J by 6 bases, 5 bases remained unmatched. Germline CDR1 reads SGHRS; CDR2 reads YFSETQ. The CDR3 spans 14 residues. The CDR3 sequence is CASSFAGEGNIQYF. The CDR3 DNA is TGCGCCAGCAGCTTTGCGGGAGAGGGAAACATTCAGTACTTC.